Below, 13 T cell receptor beta chains from the same sample are listed, as sequenced in a study of blood T cell repertoires in COVID-19. Profiled with immunoSEQ multiplex PCR; TCRdb holds only in-frame clones, not every one. The sample yields over 450,000 clones, approximately 89% seen once. The source material was peripheral blood. The receptors originated from a young man with COVID-19, enrolled during active disease.

The chain joins TRBV12-5 to TRBJ2-1, with 7 positions matching TRBD1. The CDR3 consists of 14 residues. The junction had 6 bases not matched to a gene; V was cut back by 6 bases and J by 4 bases. Germline V gives CDR1 LGHNT, CDR2 FRNRAP. In nucleotides, the CDR3 is TGTGCTAGTGGACGGGACAGACATTACAATGAGCAGTTCTTC. Amino acid sequence: CASGRDRHYNEQFF.

This clone was observed once. The gene calls are TRBV2 and TRBJ2-7; D is possibly TRBD1 (5 bases). The V and J ends lost 1 base and 1 base respectively, with 8 bases between them. Germline lookup yields CDR1 SNHLY and CDR2 FYNNEI. This CDR3 has 14 residues. The CDR3 bases are TGTGCCAGCAGTGAAGAAGGGGCTTCCTACGAGCAGTACTTC. It specifies CASSEEGASYEQYF.

On this clone itself: Germline and junction disagree at one end, which may indicate a read error. The chain has TRBV5-1 and TRBJ1-1, with a possible D match to TRBD1 (6 bases). Germline lookup yields CDR1 SGHRS and CDR2 YFSETQ. The CDR3 sequence is 13 residues long. DNA of the CDR3: TGCGCCACCAGCCCGGACAGAGCCACTGAAGCTTTCTTT. Translating it yields CATSPDRATEAFF.

The V and J genes are TRBV30 and TRBJ2-7; TRBD2 matches 7 bases. The CDR3 loop spans 14 amino acids. The V gene's germline CDR1 is GTSNPN and CDR2 SVGIG (reference sequence). V trimming: 1 base; J trimming: 3 bases; junction bases outside the gene matches: 6. The CDR3 sequence: CAWSGGLAVYEQYF. CDR3 bases: TGTGCCTGGAGTGGGGGTCTAGCGGTCTACGAGCAGTACTTC.

The chain uses TRBV2 and TRBJ2-3, with 9 nucleotides matching TRBD2. J was trimmed by 5 bases and V by 4 bases; bases with no gene match: 4. CDR1 is SNHLY and CDR2 is FYNNEI in the germline V gene. The CDR3 length is 14 residues. CDR3: CASSVVAGEDTQYF. CDR3 bases: TGTGCCAGCAGTGTGGTAGCGGGGGAAGATACGCAGTATTTT.

This chain links TRBV19 with TRBJ2-7; the match to TRBD2 covers 11 bases. Germline CDR1 is LNHDA and CDR2 is SQIVND (reference sequence). The junction had 7 bases not matched to a gene; V was cut back by 7 bases and J by 2 bases. The CDR3 covers 15 residues. CDR3 sequence reads: CASTGTSGTTYEQYF. CDR3 in DNA: TGTGCCAGTACCGGGACTAGCGGCACGACCTACGAGCAGTACTTC.

This chain joins TRBV11-2 and TRBJ2-1, with unresolved D. Trimming took off 0 bases at V and 0 bases at J, with 12 bases between the two ends. The CDR3 has 17 residues. CDR1 is SGHAT and CDR2 is FQNNGV in the germline V gene. The CDR3 DNA reads as TGTGCCAGCAGCTTAGATCTCCTACCTACCTCCTACAATGAGCAGTTCTTC. Amino acids: CASSLDLLPTSYNEQFF. The variable domain in full, completed from reference TRBV11-2 and TRBJ2-1, reads EAGVAQSPRYKIIEKRQSVAFWCNPISGHATLYWYQQILGQGPKLLIQFQNNGVVDDSQLPKDRFSAERLKGVDSTLKIQPAKLEDSAVYLCASSLDLLPTSYNEQFFGPGTRLTVL.

This chain links TRBV4-1 with TRBJ1-2, with D unresolved. Germline CDR1 and CDR2: MGHRA and YSYEKL. V shed 3 bases and J shed 3 bases, with 8 bases lying between them. The CDR3 is made up of 13 amino acids. Written as DNA, the CDR3 is TGCGCCAGCAGCCAGACCCGGGACTATGGCTACACCTTC. Encoded protein: CASSQTRDYGYTF.

The genes are TRBV6-5 and TRBJ2-7; no reliable D call. CDR1 and CDR2 (germline): MNHEY, SVGAGI. Trimming took off 6 bases at V and 6 bases at J, with 12 bases between the two ends. CDR3 length equals 12 residues. In DNA, the CDR3 is TGTGCCAGCAGACCTCGGGTCGGCGAGCAGTACTTC. Translating it yields CASRPRVGEQYF.

J is TRBJ2-2 and V is TRBV6-5; tentatively, D is TRBD2 (6 bases). V gave up 8 bases and J gave up 7 bases, with 20 bases separating them. This CDR3 is 15 amino acids long. The germline gives CDR1 MNHEY, CDR2 SVGAGI. This CDR3 is CASGMGGAGNGELFF. In DNA form, the CDR3 reads TGTGCCAGCGGCATGGGAGGCGCAGGGAACGGGGAGCTGTTTTTT.

The rearrangement links TRBV6-5 to TRBJ2-7; D is perhaps TRBD1 (5 bases). The CDR3 runs 12 residues. Trimming pared 5 bases from V and 3 bases from J, leaving 8 bases between. Germline V gene data show CDR1 as MNHEY and CDR2 as SVGAGI. CDR3 loop: CASSNQGYEQYF. CDR3 nucleotide sequence: TGTGCCAGCAGTAATCAGGGCTACGAGCAGTACTTC.

This clone showed up just once. This chain uses TRBV29-1 with TRBJ1-2, with TRBD1 as a possible D gene (6 bases). CDR3 length equals 12 residues. Germline CDR1 SQVTM, CDR2 ANQGSEA. The V end was cut by 4 bases, the J end by 5 bases, with 11 bases between. CDR3 loop: CSVVHQGYGYTF. The CDR3 DNA is TGCAGCGTTGTTCATCAGGGGTATGGCTACACCTTC.

The CDR3 DNA sequence: TGTGCCAGCAGTTTCTTTAGAGTGTTGAACACTGAAGCTTTCTTT. Encoded protein: CASSFFRVLNTEAFF. The J gene is TRBJ1-1, the V gene TRBV28; D not certain. This CDR3 region has 15 residues. From germline, CDR1 is MDHEN and CDR2 SYDVKM. Trimming removed 3 bases at V and 0 bases at J, with 11 bases between.